This paragraph reports one T cell receptor (beta chain). Its antigen is still unknown. The sample belongs to a study of shared clonotypes between healthy human individuals. Study outcomes and limitations: Only blood underwent sampling, and tissue repertoires likely differ.

Germline CDR1 and CDR2: MGHDK and SYGVNS. The trim removed 7 bases at V and 1 base at J, leaving 7 bases unmatched. This CDR3 spans 14 amino acids. Only in-frame clones appear in the TCRdb table, and some are missing; sequencing was by immunoSEQ multiplex PCR. The sample records 950,000 to 1,300,000 clones, roughly 70% being singletons. The J gene is TRBJ2-7, the V gene TRBV25-1, with TRBD1 matching over 7 bases. This TCR derives from a man younger than 35 in good health. Sequencing was done on a sample of memory CD4+ T cells sorted from blood. Subset here: CD45RA-negative fraction. The CDR3 nucleotides are TGTGCCAGCACTTCGGACAGGAAGTCCTACGAGCAGTACTTC. It yields the protein CASTSDRKSYEQYF.